A selection of T cell receptor beta chains follows, all from one sample in a study of a mutant IDH1 vaccine in newly diagnosed glioma. The protocol was immunoSEQ multiplex PCR, while the TCRdb copy is restricted to in-frame clones and leaves out a portion. Of 25,000 to 35,000 clones in the sample, around 92% were seen once. No antigen has been assigned to these receptors. The sequencing here drew on PBMCs, taken from a glioma patient whose treatment included an IDH1 peptide vaccine. All receptors come from a man aged 18 to 29 with glioma. CDR3s leave out the opening cysteine and the closing phenylalanine or tryptophan.

>TRBV30
AWSVLGNNSPLH
>TRBV5-5
ASSQVSTGAEAF
>TRBV5-6
ASSLFSGGGPYEQY
>TRBV7-2
ASSFGGGAGGYT
>TRBV6-5
ASSSGYGYT
>TRBV6-6
ASSPGRSNEKLF
>TRBV29-1
SVRTGGSYEQY
>TRBV29-1
SVALGKNTEAF
>TRBV7-2
ASSPSYEQY
>TRBV6-6
ASSRPDTGYGYT
>TRBV6-6
ASSYSGGTEAF
>TRBV6-5
ASSFRETQY
>TRBV5-4
ASSPYSGRASYEQY
>TRBV7-9
ASSPKRANTEAF
>TRBV30
AWNSERGSAEAF
>TRBV5-8
ASSFSSYGYT
>TRBV5-1
ASSPGQGLAGELF
>TRBV30
AWSGVSGNSGNTIY
>TRBV27
ASSPTPPGDEQY
>TRBV5-4
ASSLKGAGRGQY
>TRBV13
ASSEDRSCT
>TRBV6-1
ASSGQLVQDIQY
>TRBV2
ASSDRGGLSNEQF
>TRBV4-1
ASSGGNTEAF
>TRBV5-1
ASSPSGNYEQY
>TRBV6-6
ASTDESGTDNEQF
>TRBV29-1
SVVETASSYEQY
>TRBV7-6
ATGQTGTGEQY
>TRBV5-1
ASTRTPTGDVYGYT
>TRBV15
ATSRGLGSYEQY
>TRBV5-4
ASSAPQAPYEQY
>TRBV27
ASSPYTEPEKLF
>TRBV29-1
SARDGNYGYT
>TRBV5-5
ASSLEGFGYT
>TRBV7-2
ASSPSMNTEAF
>TRBV10-2
ASLGTGLNEQY
>TRBV13
ASSVVGEQY
>TRBV4-1
ASSQGRGPVYSNQPQH
>TRBV7-9
ASSSSGSQRGYT
>TRBV29-1
SVVSDEQY
>TRBV5-4
ASSSTGEGDTQY
>TRBV7-8
ASSLLYENEQF
>TRBV28
ASSLVLNTEAF
>TRBV5-1
ASSLGQGGNYEQY